These T cell receptor beta chains were read from a single sample in a study of a mutant IDH1 vaccine in newly diagnosed glioma. For these receptors, no antigen is known. Sequencing was performed with immunoSEQ multiplex PCR; in TCRdb, only in-frame clones are kept and a portion is missing. This sample yields tens of thousands of clones, of which over 70% are seen a single time; approximately 6% belongs to the top ten. Source: PBMCs, taken from a glioma patient whose treatment included an IDH1 peptide vaccine. These TCRs come from a man aged 50 to 59 with glioma. The CDR3 runs from the conserved cysteine through the conserved F or W. D genes are given only for firm matches. Rows give clone size only sometimes, using once, few, many, or a class for an expanded clone.

CDR3,DNA,D,size,J,V
CASTLRETQYF,TGTGCCAGCACCCTACGGGAGACCCAGTACTTC,NA,NA,TRBJ2-5,TRBV5-4
CAISEVSNLYNEQFF,TGTGCCATCAGTGAGGTGTCCAACTTATACAATGAGCAGTTCTTC,NA,NA,TRBJ2-1,TRBV10-3
CASSLGTQSNQPQHF,TGCGCCAGCAGCTTAGGGACTCAGAGCAATCAGCCCCAGCATTTT,NA,NA,TRBJ1-5,TRBV5-1
CASSLDLDGSSYNEQFF,TGTGCCAGCAGCTTAGATTTAGACGGAAGCTCCTACAATGAGCAGTTCTTC,NA,NA,TRBJ2-1,TRBV7-9
CASSLVPGGDQPQHF,TGTGCCAGCAGCTTAGTGCCGGGAGGAGACCAGCCCCAGCATTTT,NA,NA,TRBJ1-5,TRBV7-8
CASSIPAEAFF,TGTGCCAGTAGTATACCCGCTGAAGCTTTCTTT,NA,NA,TRBJ1-1,TRBV19
CAWGRRTQETQYF,TGTGCCTGGGGGAGGCGGACTCAAGAGACCCAGTACTTC,NA,once,TRBJ2-5,TRBV30
CASIGTAYEQYF,TGTGCCAGTATCGGGACAGCCTACGAGCAGTACTTC,TRBD1,NA,TRBJ2-7,TRBV19
CASSLEGYSNQPQHF,TGCGCCAGCAGCTTGGAAGGGTATAGCAATCAGCCCCAGCATTTT,NA,NA,TRBJ1-5,TRBV5-1
CASSALSGHEQYF,TGTGCCAGCAGTGCCCTTTCAGGCCACGAGCAGTACTTC,NA,NA,TRBJ2-7,TRBV25-1
CASSSDLAVMGNEQFF,TGTGCCAGCAGCTCGGACCTAGCGGTGATGGGCAATGAGCAGTTCTTC,TRBD2,once,TRBJ2-1,TRBV7-9
CASSRTGPGELFF,TGTGCCAGCAGTCGGACTGGGCCCGGGGAGCTGTTTTTT,NA,NA,TRBJ2-2,TRBV6-5
CASTRISGGPADEQYF,TGCGCCAGCACCCGAATATCAGGGGGGCCTGCCGACGAGCAGTACTTC,NA,NA,TRBJ2-7,TRBV4-3
CASSPARVQFF,TGCGCCAGCAGCCCAGCCCGGGTGCAGTTCTTC,NA,NA,TRBJ2-1,TRBV5-1
CASSALGGLNNQPQHF,TGTGCCAGCAGTGCCCTGGGCGGGCTGAACAATCAGCCCCAGCATTTT,NA,NA,TRBJ1-5,TRBV6-1
CASSYSAGQPQHF,TGTGCCAGCAGTTACTCGGCGGGCCAGCCCCAGCATTTT,NA,few,TRBJ1-5,TRBV6-5
CASSVTGDGYGYTF,TGTGCCAGCAGCGTGACAGGGGACGGCTATGGCTACACCTTC,TRBD1,NA,TRBJ1-2,TRBV6-6
CASSAGGAYTDTQYF,TGTGCCAGCAGCGCAGGGGGCGCCTACACAGATACGCAGTATTTT,TRBD1,NA,TRBJ2-3,TRBV7-9
CASSPQPGDGSNEQFF,TGTGCCAGCAGCCCCCAACCCGGGGACGGGAGCAATGAGCAGTTCTTC,NA,NA,TRBJ2-1,TRBV7-3
CASSYRYGQGYETQYF,TGTGCCAGCAGTTACCGGTACGGACAGGGCTATGAGACCCAGTACTTC,TRBD1,NA,TRBJ2-5,TRBV6-5
CSVRLDNPYEQYF,TGCAGCGTTCGCCTGGACAATCCCTACGAGCAGTACTTC,NA,NA,TRBJ2-7,TRBV29-1
CASSPTGEPDGYTF,TGTGCCAGTAGTCCGACAGGGGAACCGGATGGCTACACCTTC,TRBD1,NA,TRBJ1-2,TRBV19
CSDSADGYTF,TGCAGCGACTCGGCGGACGGCTACACCTTC,NA,NA,TRBJ1-2,TRBV29-1
CASSPGGELFF,TGTGCCAGCAGCCCTGGCGGGGAGCTGTTTTTT,NA,NA,TRBJ2-2,TRBV6-5
CASSLRQTYEQYF,TGTGCCAGCAGCCTCAGACAGACTTACGAGCAGTACTTC,NA,NA,TRBJ2-7,TRBV5-5
CASSHPRGLDTEAFF,TGTGCCAGCAGCCACCCTCGTGGATTGGACACTGAAGCTTTCTTT,NA,NA,TRBJ1-1,TRBV7-9
CASIDRKGRETQYF,TGTGCCAGCATAGATAGGAAAGGGCGGGAGACCCAGTACTTC,NA,NA,TRBJ2-5,TRBV6-1